This is a list of T cell receptor beta chains from one sample in a study of T cell responses to AZD1222 COVID-19 vaccine. Assay used: immunoSEQ multiplex PCR; TCRdb lists only in-frame clones, some missing. The sample has about 150,000 clones; 80% to 95% are singletons. Sequenced here: peripheral blood, sampled 28 days after the second AZD1222 dose. These receptors originate from an adult who received the AZD1222 COVID-19 vaccine. The CDR3 runs from the conserved cysteine through the conserved F or W. The D gene is left open where the match is weak. Size is omitted from some rows. Given values are once, few, many or a class for expanded clones.

V gene: TRBV5-4; J gene: TRBJ2-7; CDR3 length: 13; D gene: .; clone size: .; CDR3 DNA: TGTGCCAGCAGCTTGGCTGCTTCCCGGGAGCAGTACTTC; CDR3 protein: CASSLAASREQYF
V gene: TRBV5-1; J gene: TRBJ2-2; CDR3 length: 13; D gene: .; clone size: .; CDR3 DNA: TGCGCCAGCAGCTTACAGAACACCGGGGAGCTGTTTTTT; CDR3 protein: CASSLQNTGELFF
V gene: TRBV29-1; J gene: TRBJ2-5; CDR3 length: 14; D gene: .; clone size: .; CDR3 DNA: TGCAGCGTTGAAGTGAGGCAGGGGGGGGAGACCCAGTACTTC; CDR3 protein: CSVEVRQGGETQYF
V gene: TRBV7-2; J gene: TRBJ2-1; CDR3 length: 17; D gene: .; clone size: .; CDR3 DNA: TGTGCCAGCAGCTTAACTGGGCTTTGGAACAAGCACAATGAGCAGTTCTTC; CDR3 protein: CASSLTGLWNKHNEQFF
V gene: TRBV10-1; J gene: TRBJ1-6; CDR3 length: 14; D gene: .; clone size: .; CDR3 DNA: TGCGCCAGCAGGGTACCCGGGGTGCATTCACCCCTCCACTTT; CDR3 protein: CASRVPGVHSPLHF
V gene: TRBV19; J gene: TRBJ2-1; CDR3 length: 15; D gene: .; clone size: once; CDR3 DNA: TGTGCCAGTAGTACTCGGTCAGGGGGGAACAATGAGCAGTTCTTC; CDR3 protein: CASSTRSGGNNEQFF
V gene: TRBV9; J gene: TRBJ1-6; CDR3 length: 16; D gene: .; clone size: .; CDR3 DNA: TGTGCCAGCAGCGTAGACGCGGGACACGATAATTCACCCCTCCACTTT; CDR3 protein: CASSVDAGHDNSPLHF
V gene: TRBV29-1; J gene: TRBJ1-5; CDR3 length: 13; D gene: .; clone size: .; CDR3 DNA: TGCAGCGTTGCCATTGATAGCAATCAGCCCCAGCATTTT; CDR3 protein: CSVAIDSNQPQHF
V gene: TRBV28; J gene: TRBJ2-1; CDR3 length: 11; D gene: .; clone size: .; CDR3 DNA: TGTGCCAGCAGTTTGCCTCAGCAGCAGTTCTTC; CDR3 protein: CASSLPQQQFF
V gene: TRBV7-2; J gene: TRBJ2-2; CDR3 length: 15; D gene: .; clone size: once; CDR3 DNA: TGTGCCAGCAGCTATAATCAGGGTCAGACCGGGGAGCTGTTTTTT; CDR3 protein: CASSYNQGQTGELFF
V gene: TRBV6-5; J gene: TRBJ1-1; CDR3 length: 13; D gene: .; clone size: .; CDR3 DNA: TGTGCCAGCTTGACAAGCCTGAACACTGAAGCTTTCTTT; CDR3 protein: CASLTSLNTEAFF
V gene: TRBV18; J gene: TRBJ2-5; CDR3 length: 15; D gene: .; clone size: .; CDR3 DNA: TGTGCCAGCTCACGAAGAACGGACCGACAAGAGACCCAGTACTTC; CDR3 protein: CASSRRTDRQETQYF
V gene: TRBV23-1; J gene: TRBJ2-7; CDR3 length: 16; D gene: TRBD1; clone size: few; CDR3 DNA: TGCGCCAGCAGTCAAACGACTACGGGACAGACCTACGAGCAGTACTTC; CDR3 protein: CASSQTTTGQTYEQYF
V gene: TRBV21-1; J gene: TRBJ2-3; CDR3 length: 17; D gene: .; clone size: .; CDR3 DNA: TGTGCCAGTATTAAGGGTAGGCAGGGACCCTGGACAGATACGCAGTATTTT; CDR3 protein: CASIKGRQGPWTDTQYF
V gene: TRBV30; J gene: TRBJ2-2; CDR3 length: 17; D gene: TRBD2; clone size: medium-sized; CDR3 DNA: TGTGCCTGGAGTGTATATCTAGCGGGAGAAGGGACCGGGGAGCTGTTTTTT; CDR3 protein: CAWSVYLAGEGTGELFF
V gene: TRBV7-9; J gene: TRBJ2-1; CDR3 length: 13; D gene: .; clone size: .; CDR3 DNA: TGTGCCAGCAGCCCCGTTGTGAACAATGAGCAGTTCTTC; CDR3 protein: CASSPVVNNEQFF
V gene: TRBV10-2; J gene: TRBJ1-5; CDR3 length: 11; D gene: .; clone size: .; CDR3 DNA: TGCGCCAGGGCAGGGGCTCAGCCCCAGCATTTT; CDR3 protein: CARAGAQPQHF
V gene: TRBV7-9; J gene: TRBJ1-1; CDR3 length: 14; D gene: .; clone size: once; CDR3 DNA: TGTGCCAGCAGCTTAGTAGTCCCCGGAGTGGAAGCTTTCTTT; CDR3 protein: CASSLVVPGVEAFF
V gene: TRBV28; J gene: TRBJ1-4; CDR3 length: 17; D gene: TRBD1; clone size: .; CDR3 DNA: TGTGCCAGCAGTTCCCCGTATACGACAGGGGGAAATGAAAAACTGTTTTTT; CDR3 protein: CASSSPYTTGGNEKLFF
V gene: TRBV6-5; J gene: TRBJ2-1; CDR3 length: 13; D gene: .; clone size: .; CDR3 DNA: TGTGCCAGCAGTTTAACCGGACAGAATGAGCAGTTCTTC; CDR3 protein: CASSLTGQNEQFF
V gene: TRBV5-6; J gene: TRBJ1-5; CDR3 length: 16; D gene: TRBD1; clone size: .; CDR3 DNA: TGTGCCAGCAGCTGGGGGACAGGGGCACCCAATCAGCCCCAGCATTTT; CDR3 protein: CASSWGTGAPNQPQHF
V gene: TRBV19; J gene: TRBJ1-2; CDR3 length: 15; D gene: .; clone size: .; CDR3 DNA: TGTGCCAGTAGACCCGACAGGCCGCGAGTCTATGGCTACACCTTC; CDR3 protein: CASRPDRPRVYGYTF
V gene: TRBV18; J gene: TRBJ1-1; CDR3 length: 16; D gene: TRBD1; clone size: .; CDR3 DNA: TGTGCCAGCTCACCGGCGAACAGGGGCAGGGTGACTGAAGCTTTCTTT; CDR3 protein: CASSPANRGRVTEAFF
V gene: TRBV9; J gene: TRBJ2-5; CDR3 length: 13; D gene: .; clone size: .; CDR3 DNA: TGTGCCAGCAGCGTAGGTCTCCAAGAGACCCAGTACTTC; CDR3 protein: CASSVGLQETQYF
V gene: TRBV12-3/TRBV12-4; J gene: TRBJ2-1; CDR3 length: 12; D gene: .; clone size: .; CDR3 DNA: TGTGCCAGCAGAAAAGTAGAGAATGAGCAGTTCTTC; CDR3 protein: CASRKVENEQFF
V gene: TRBV5-5; J gene: TRBJ2-7; CDR3 length: 15; D gene: TRBD1; clone size: once; CDR3 DNA: TGTGCCAGCAGCCTAGGACAGGGGTACGCCTACGAGCAGTACTTC; CDR3 protein: CASSLGQGYAYEQYF
V gene: TRBV2; J gene: TRBJ2-7; CDR3 length: 20; D gene: TRBD1; clone size: .; CDR3 DNA: TGTGCCAGCAGTGAAAGTGGGAACAGGGGCCGCCCTATTCATTCCTACGAGCAGTACTTC; CDR3 protein: CASSESGNRGRPIHSYEQYF
V gene: TRBV30; J gene: TRBJ1-5; CDR3 length: 13; D gene: TRBD1; clone size: .; CDR3 DNA: TGTGCCTGGAGCGGACAGGGTAATCAGCCCCAGCATTTT; CDR3 protein: CAWSGQGNQPQHF
V gene: TRBV19; J gene: TRBJ2-2; CDR3 length: 15; D gene: TRBD2; clone size: .; CDR3 DNA: TGTGCCAGTAGCATCACTAGCGTAAACACCGGGGAGCTGTTTTTT; CDR3 protein: CASSITSVNTGELFF
V gene: TRBV19; J gene: TRBJ1-2; CDR3 length: 14; D gene: .; clone size: .; CDR3 DNA: TGTGCCAGTACCCCGGAGGGGGGACTCTATGGCTACACCTTC; CDR3 protein: CASTPEGGLYGYTF
V gene: TRBV27; J gene: TRBJ2-7; CDR3 length: 14; D gene: TRBD1; clone size: .; CDR3 DNA: TGTGCCAGCAGCCCGACAGGGGTCCACTACGAGCAGTACTTC; CDR3 protein: CASSPTGVHYEQYF
V gene: TRBV7-2; J gene: TRBJ2-3; CDR3 length: 13; D gene: .; clone size: .; CDR3 DNA: TGTGCCAGCAGCTTGGAAATTGGGGCGGGACGCAATTTT; CDR3 protein: CASSLEIGAGRNF
V gene: TRBV5-6; J gene: TRBJ2-7; CDR3 length: 12; D gene: .; clone size: .; CDR3 DNA: TGTGCCAGCAGCTCGCGGCACTACGAGCAGTACTTC; CDR3 protein: CASSSRHYEQYF
V gene: TRBV5-4; J gene: TRBJ2-3; CDR3 length: 16; D gene: .; clone size: .; CDR3 DNA: TGTGCCAGCAGCTTGGTATCCGGACCGAGGGGAGATACGCAGTATTTT; CDR3 protein: CASSLVSGPRGDTQYF
V gene: TRBV11-2; J gene: TRBJ2-7; CDR3 length: 14; D gene: TRBD1; clone size: .; CDR3 DNA: TGTGCCAGCAGCCCCGGACAGGGGGGCTACGAGCAGTACTTC; CDR3 protein: CASSPGQGGYEQYF
V gene: TRBV9; J gene: TRBJ2-4; CDR3 length: 15; D gene: .; clone size: .; CDR3 DNA: TGTGCCAGCAGCCCAGGGGATCAGCCCAAAAACATTCAGTACTTC; CDR3 protein: CASSPGDQPKNIQYF
V gene: TRBV16; J gene: TRBJ2-7; CDR3 length: 17; D gene: .; clone size: .; CDR3 DNA: TGTGCCAGCAGCCAGAGCGCTGGCAGCGGAGCAGCCTACGAGCAGTACTTC; CDR3 protein: CASSQSAGSGAAYEQYF
V gene: TRBV7-6; J gene: TRBJ2-2; CDR3 length: 16; D gene: TRBD1; clone size: .; CDR3 DNA: TGTGCCAGCAGCAGGGGGACAGGGAAGCCCACCGGGGAGCTGTTTTTT; CDR3 protein: CASSRGTGKPTGELFF
V gene: TRBV28; J gene: TRBJ2-5; CDR3 length: 16; D gene: .; clone size: .; CDR3 DNA: TGTGCCAGCAGTCTTAACCGAGTACGGGGGCTGGGGACCCAGTACTTC; CDR3 protein: CASSLNRVRGLGTQYF
V gene: TRBV7-2; J gene: TRBJ1-2; CDR3 length: 14; D gene: .; clone size: .; CDR3 DNA: TGTGCCAGCAGCGGCCGACGGTCTAACTATGGCTACACCTTC; CDR3 protein: CASSGRRSNYGYTF
V gene: TRBV18; J gene: TRBJ2-3; CDR3 length: 13; D gene: .; clone size: .; CDR3 DNA: TGTGCCAGCTCACCAACCTCTGGAGATACGCAGTATTTT; CDR3 protein: CASSPTSGDTQYF
V gene: TRBV28; J gene: TRBJ1-2; CDR3 length: 13; D gene: .; clone size: .; CDR3 DNA: TGTGCCAGCACGCCAGACAGCCACTATGGCTACACCTTC; CDR3 protein: CASTPDSHYGYTF
V gene: TRBV20-1; J gene: TRBJ2-5; CDR3 length: 11; D gene: .; clone size: .; CDR3 DNA: TGCAGTGCTTTCCAAGGAGAGACCCAGTACTTC; CDR3 protein: CSAFQGETQYF
V gene: TRBV12-3/TRBV12-4; J gene: TRBJ2-7; CDR3 length: 12; D gene: .; clone size: .; CDR3 DNA: TGTGCCAGCAGTTTATTCACCTACGAGCAGTACTTC; CDR3 protein: CASSLFTYEQYF
V gene: TRBV7-2; J gene: TRBJ2-1; CDR3 length: 16; D gene: .; clone size: .; CDR3 DNA: TGTGCCAGCAGCCAGGACTTTGGGGACTTCTACAATGAGCAGTTCTTC; CDR3 protein: CASSQDFGDFYNEQFF
V gene: TRBV14; J gene: TRBJ2-1; CDR3 length: 15; D gene: TRBD2; clone size: .; CDR3 DNA: TGTGCCAGCAGCCCCGGGACTAGCGGCTACAATGAGCAGTTCTTC; CDR3 protein: CASSPGTSGYNEQFF
V gene: TRBV19; J gene: TRBJ1-5; CDR3 length: 15; D gene: .; clone size: few; CDR3 DNA: TGTGCCAGTAGTTTAGAAGTTTCGGGGCATCAGCCCCAGCATTTT; CDR3 protein: CASSLEVSGHQPQHF
V gene: TRBV5-4; J gene: TRBJ1-2; CDR3 length: 13; D gene: .; clone size: .; CDR3 DNA: TGTGCCAGCAGCTTGGACGGGGACTATGGCTACACCTTC; CDR3 protein: CASSLDGDYGYTF
V gene: TRBV11-3; J gene: TRBJ2-5; CDR3 length: 13; D gene: .; clone size: .; CDR3 DNA: TGTGCCAGCAGCTTACGGGCGGGAGAGACCCAGTACTTC; CDR3 protein: CASSLRAGETQYF
V gene: TRBV27; J gene: TRBJ2-7; CDR3 length: 14; D gene: .; clone size: .; CDR3 DNA: TGTGCCAGCAGTTTATCGATGGGCAGCTACGAGCAGTACTTC; CDR3 protein: CASSLSMGSYEQYF
V gene: TRBV4-3; J gene: TRBJ1-1; CDR3 length: 16; D gene: .; clone size: once; CDR3 DNA: TGCGCCAGCAGCCAAGGGCCTACAACGGTGAACACTGAAGCTTTCTTT; CDR3 protein: CASSQGPTTVNTEAFF